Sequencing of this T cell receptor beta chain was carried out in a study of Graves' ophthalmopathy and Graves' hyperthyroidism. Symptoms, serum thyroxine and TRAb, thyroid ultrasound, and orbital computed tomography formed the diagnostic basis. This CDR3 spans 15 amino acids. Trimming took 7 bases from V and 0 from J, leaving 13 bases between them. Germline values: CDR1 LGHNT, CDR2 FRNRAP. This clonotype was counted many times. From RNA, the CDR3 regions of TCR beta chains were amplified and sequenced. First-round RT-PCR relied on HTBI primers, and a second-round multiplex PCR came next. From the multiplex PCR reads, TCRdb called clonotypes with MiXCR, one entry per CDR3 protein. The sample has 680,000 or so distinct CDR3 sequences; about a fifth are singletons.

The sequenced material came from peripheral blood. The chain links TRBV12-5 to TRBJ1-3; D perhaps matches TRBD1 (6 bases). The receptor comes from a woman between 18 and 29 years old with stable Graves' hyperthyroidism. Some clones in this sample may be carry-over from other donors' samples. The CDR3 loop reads CASAAGDASGNTIYF. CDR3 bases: TGTGCTAGTGCGGCAGGGGATGCCTCTGGAAACACCATATATTTT.